This TCR beta chain was captured in a study of graft-versus-host responses after intestinal transplantation. Assay used: immunoSEQ multiplex PCR; TCRdb lists only in-frame clones, some missing. The table has 90,000 to 150,000 clones, about 93% seen once; the top ten hold 0.095% to 0.15%. Regarding this clone: Its target is not known.

The sequencing here drew on unstimulated CD4+ T cells sorted from spleen or lymph node cells, taken before intestinal transplant. This TCR derives from a human donor who received an intestinal transplant.

The CDR3 DNA is TGTGCCAGCAGTGATGGTTGGAGCTCCTACAATGAGCAGTTCTTC. This encodes CASSDGWSSYNEQFF. The J gene is TRBJ2-1, the V gene TRBV6-1, with D hard to call. Germline V CDR1 and CDR2: MNHNS, SASEGT. The V end was cut by 3 bases, the J end by 0 bases, with 9 bases between. The CDR3 spans 15 residues.